Reported below is one T cell receptor (beta chain). This clone occurred once. Its antigen remains undetermined. The input lacks base qualities; no much larger clone sits a single base away. The data were taken from a study of T cell changes during pregnancy in multiple sclerosis (dated by TCRdb to the late 2010s). Regarding the study in general: The study examined how the T cell repertoire changed over the course of pregnancy in women with multiple sclerosis.

The CDR3 runs 15 residues from the cysteine to the phenylalanine. Just CDR3 DNA is preserved here, 45 bases in frame from base 1. Relative to germline, V is 1 base shorter and J is 0 bases shorter, with 9 bases between their ends. CDR1 and CDR2, looked up from the germline V gene, are SGHAT and FQNNGV. The library was built by means of the immunoSEQ multiplex PCR assay. Imported from immuneACCESS, the table was reduced by TCRdb to in-frame sequences with V and J called. These copies leave out some clones; in studies compared against another copy, an unresolved V gene accounts for under half, and the cause of the remainder is not known. In all, the sample holds tens of thousands of clones, and approximately 95% of those were seen once. The leading ten clones occupy approximately 0.49% of the sample.

The V and J genes are TRBV11-2 and TRBJ1-2, and perhaps TRBD1 as D gene, on 5 matching bases. The input for sequencing was CD4+ T cells from peripheral blood mononuclear cells, taken in the first trimester of pregnancy. This receptor was taken from a female donor with multiple sclerosis, enrolled in a pregnancy study. For the CDR3, the sequence is CASSLVGASNYGYTF. The bases are TGTGCCAGCAGCTTAGTAGGGGCCTCTAACTATGGCTACACCTTC.